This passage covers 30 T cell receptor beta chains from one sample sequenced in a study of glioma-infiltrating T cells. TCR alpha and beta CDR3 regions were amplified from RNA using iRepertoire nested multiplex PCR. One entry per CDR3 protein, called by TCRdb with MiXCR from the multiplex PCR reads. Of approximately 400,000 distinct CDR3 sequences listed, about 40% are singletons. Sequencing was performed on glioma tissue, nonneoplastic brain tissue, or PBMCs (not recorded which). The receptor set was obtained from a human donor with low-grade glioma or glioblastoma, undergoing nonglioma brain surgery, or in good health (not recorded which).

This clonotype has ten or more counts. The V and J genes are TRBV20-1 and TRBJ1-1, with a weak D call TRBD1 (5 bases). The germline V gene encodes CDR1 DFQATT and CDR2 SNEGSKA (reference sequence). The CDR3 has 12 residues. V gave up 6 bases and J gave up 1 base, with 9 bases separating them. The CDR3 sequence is CSAGDGNTEAFF. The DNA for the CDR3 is TGCAGTGCGGGGGACGGGAACACTGAAGCTTTCTTT.

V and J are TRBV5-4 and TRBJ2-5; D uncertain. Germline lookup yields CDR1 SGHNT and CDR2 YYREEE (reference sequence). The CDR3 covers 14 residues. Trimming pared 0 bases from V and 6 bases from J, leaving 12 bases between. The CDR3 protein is CASSLARAPQTQYF. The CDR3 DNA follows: TGTGCCAGCAGCTTGGCTAGGGCCCCCCAGACCCAGTACTTC.

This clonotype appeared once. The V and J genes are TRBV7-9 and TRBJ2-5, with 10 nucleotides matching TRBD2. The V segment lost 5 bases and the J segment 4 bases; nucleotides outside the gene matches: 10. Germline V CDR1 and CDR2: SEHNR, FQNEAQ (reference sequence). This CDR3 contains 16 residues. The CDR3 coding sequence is TGTGCCAGCAGCCTAGAACCGGGACTAGCGCGAGAGACCCAGTACTTC. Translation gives CASSLEPGLARETQYF.

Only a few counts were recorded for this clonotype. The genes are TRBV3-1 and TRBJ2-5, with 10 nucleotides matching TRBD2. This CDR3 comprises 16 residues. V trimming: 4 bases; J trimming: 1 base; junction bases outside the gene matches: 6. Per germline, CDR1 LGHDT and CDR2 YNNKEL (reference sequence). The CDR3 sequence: CASSRGLADLQETQYF. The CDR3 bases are TGTGCCAGCAGCCGAGGACTAGCGGACCTCCAAGAGACCCAGTACTTC.

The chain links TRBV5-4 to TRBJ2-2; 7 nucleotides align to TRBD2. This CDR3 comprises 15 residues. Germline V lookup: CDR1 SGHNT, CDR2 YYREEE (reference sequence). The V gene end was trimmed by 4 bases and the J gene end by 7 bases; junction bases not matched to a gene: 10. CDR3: CASSRSGGVDGELFF. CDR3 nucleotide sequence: TGTGCCAGCAGCCGATCTGGGGGGGTGGACGGGGAGCTGTTTTTT. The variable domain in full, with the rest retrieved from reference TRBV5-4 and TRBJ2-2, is ETGVTQSPTHLIKTRGQQVTLRCSSQSGHNTVSWYQQALGQGPQFIFQYYREEENGRGNFPPRFSGLQFPNYSSELNVNALELDDSALYLCASSRSGGVDGELFFGEGSRLTVL.

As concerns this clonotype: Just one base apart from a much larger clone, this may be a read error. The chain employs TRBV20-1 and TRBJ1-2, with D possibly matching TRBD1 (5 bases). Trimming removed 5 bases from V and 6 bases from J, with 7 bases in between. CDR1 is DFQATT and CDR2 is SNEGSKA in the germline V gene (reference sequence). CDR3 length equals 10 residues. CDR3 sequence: CSAEDNGYTF. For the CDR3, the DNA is TGCAGTGCTGAGGACAATGGCTACACCTTC.

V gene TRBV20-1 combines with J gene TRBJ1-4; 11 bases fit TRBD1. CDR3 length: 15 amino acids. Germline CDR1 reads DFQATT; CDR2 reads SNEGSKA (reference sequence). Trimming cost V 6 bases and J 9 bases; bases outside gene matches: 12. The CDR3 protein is CSASNPGQGDKKLFF. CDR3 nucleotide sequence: TGCAGTGCCTCCAATCCGGGACAGGGGGATAAAAAACTGTTTTTT.

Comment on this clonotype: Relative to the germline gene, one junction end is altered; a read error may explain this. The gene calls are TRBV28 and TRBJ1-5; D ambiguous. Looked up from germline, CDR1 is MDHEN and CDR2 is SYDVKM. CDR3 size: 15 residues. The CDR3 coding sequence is TGTGCCAGCAGCAGCCGAGAAGGGTGGAATCGGCCCCAGCATTTT. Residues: CASSSREGWNRPQHF.

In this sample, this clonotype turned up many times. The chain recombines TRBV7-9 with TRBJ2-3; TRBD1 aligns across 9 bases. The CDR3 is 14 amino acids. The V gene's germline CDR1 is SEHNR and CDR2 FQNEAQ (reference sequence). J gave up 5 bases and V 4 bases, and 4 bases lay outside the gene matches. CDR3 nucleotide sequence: TGTGCCAGCAGCTGGGGGACAGGGATAGATACGCAGTATTTT. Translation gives CASSWGTGIDTQYF.

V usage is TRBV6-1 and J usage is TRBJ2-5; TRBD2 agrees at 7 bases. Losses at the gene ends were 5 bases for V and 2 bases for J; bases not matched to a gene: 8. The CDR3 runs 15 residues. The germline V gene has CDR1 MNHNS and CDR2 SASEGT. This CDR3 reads CASSPGLEIQETQYF. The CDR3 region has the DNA TGTGCCAGCAGTCCTGGACTAGAAATTCAAGAGACCCAGTACTTC.

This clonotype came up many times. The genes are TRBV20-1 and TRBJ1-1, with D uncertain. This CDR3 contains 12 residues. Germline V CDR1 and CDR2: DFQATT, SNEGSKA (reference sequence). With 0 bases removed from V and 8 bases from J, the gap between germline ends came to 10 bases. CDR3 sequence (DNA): TGCAGTGCTAGAGAAACGGGCTGGGAAGCTTTCTTT. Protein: CSARETGWEAFF.

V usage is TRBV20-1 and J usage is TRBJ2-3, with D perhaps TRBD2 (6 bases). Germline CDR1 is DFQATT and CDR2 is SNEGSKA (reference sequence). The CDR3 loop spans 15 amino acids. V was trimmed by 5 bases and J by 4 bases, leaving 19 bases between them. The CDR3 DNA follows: TGCAGTGCTTGTAGGCTGCGGCCTAGCGCAGATACGCAGTATTTT. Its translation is CSACRLRPSADTQYF.

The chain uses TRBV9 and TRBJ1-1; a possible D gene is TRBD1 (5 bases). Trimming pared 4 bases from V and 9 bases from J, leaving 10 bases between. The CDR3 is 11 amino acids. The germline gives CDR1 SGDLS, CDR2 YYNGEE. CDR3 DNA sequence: TGTGCCAGCAGCAACGGGGCCCAAGCTTTCTTT. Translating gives CASSNGAQAFF.

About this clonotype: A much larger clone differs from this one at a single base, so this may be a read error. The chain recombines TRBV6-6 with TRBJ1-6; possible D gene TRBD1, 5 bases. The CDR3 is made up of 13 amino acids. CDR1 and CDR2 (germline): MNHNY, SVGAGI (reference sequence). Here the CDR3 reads CACSPGLNSPLHF. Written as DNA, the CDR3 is TGTGCCTGCAGTCCAGGGCTGAATTCACCCCTCCACTTT.

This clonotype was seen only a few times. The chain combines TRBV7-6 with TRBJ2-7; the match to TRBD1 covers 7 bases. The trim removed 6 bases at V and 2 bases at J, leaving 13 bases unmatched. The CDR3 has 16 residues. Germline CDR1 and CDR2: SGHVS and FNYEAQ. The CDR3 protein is CASSSILQGTAYEQYF. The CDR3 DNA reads TGTGCCAGCAGTTCGATCCTACAGGGGACAGCCTACGAGCAGTACTTC.

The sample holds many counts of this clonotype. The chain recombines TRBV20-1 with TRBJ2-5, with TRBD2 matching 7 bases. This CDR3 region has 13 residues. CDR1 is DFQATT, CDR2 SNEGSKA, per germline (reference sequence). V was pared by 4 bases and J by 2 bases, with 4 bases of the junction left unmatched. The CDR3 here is CSAMRELQETQYF. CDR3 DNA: TGCAGTGCTATGCGGGAGTTACAAGAGACCCAGTACTTC.

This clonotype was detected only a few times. In DNA, the CDR3 is TGTGCCAGCAGTTTACTCAAGGGCGGCTCTGGAAACACCATATATTTT. This encodes CASSLLKGGSGNTIYF. The chain is built from TRBV28 and TRBJ1-3; D remains ambiguous. The CDR3 loop spans 16 amino acids. CDR1 and CDR2 (germline): MDHEN, SYDVKM. Between the trimmed V and J ends, which lost 2 bases and 0 bases, there was a span of 11 bases.

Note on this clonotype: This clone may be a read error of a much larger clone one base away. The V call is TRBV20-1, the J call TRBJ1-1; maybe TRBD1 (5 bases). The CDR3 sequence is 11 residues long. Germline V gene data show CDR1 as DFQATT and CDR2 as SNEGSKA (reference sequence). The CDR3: CSQQVNTESFF. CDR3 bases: TGCAGCCAACAGGTGAACACTGAATCTTTCTTT.

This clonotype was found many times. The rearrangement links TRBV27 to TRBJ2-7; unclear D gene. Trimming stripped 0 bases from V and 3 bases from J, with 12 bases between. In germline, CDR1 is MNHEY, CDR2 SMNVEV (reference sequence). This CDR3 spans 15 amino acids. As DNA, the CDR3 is TGTGCCAGCAGTTTATCGGTGGCAGTGAACTACGAGCAGTACTTC. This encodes CASSLSVAVNYEQYF.

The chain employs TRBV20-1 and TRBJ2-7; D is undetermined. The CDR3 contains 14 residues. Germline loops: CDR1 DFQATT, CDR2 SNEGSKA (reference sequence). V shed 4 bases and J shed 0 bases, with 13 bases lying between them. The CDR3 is CSATRDLDSYEQYF. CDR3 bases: TGCAGTGCTACACGTGATCTGGACTCCTACGAGCAGTACTTC.

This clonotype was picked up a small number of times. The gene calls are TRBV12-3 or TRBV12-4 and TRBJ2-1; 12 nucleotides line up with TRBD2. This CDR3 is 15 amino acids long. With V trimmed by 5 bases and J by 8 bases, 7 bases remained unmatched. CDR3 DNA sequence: TGTGCCAGCAGTATCCGACTAGCGGGAGTGGATGAGCAGTTCTTC. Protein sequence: CASSIRLAGVDEQFF.

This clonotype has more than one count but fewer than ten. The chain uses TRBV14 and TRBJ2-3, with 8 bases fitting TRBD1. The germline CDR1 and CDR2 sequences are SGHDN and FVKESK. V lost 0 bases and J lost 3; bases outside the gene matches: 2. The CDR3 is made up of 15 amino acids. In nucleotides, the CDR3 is TGTGCCAGCAGCCAAGACAGGGGGCAGACAGATACGCAGTATTTT. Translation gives CASSQDRGQTDTQYF.

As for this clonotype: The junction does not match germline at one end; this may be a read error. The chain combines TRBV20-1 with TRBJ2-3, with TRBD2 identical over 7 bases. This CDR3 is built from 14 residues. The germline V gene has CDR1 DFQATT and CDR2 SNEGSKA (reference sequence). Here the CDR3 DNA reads TGCAGTGCTGGACGGGAGGCACTCCTTGATAAGCAGTATTTT. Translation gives CSAGREALLDKQYF.

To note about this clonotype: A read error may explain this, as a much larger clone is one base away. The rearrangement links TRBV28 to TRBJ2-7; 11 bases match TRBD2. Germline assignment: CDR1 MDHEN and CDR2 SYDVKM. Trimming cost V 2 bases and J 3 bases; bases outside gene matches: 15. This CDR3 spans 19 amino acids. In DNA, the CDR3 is TGTGCCAGCAGTTTAGGTTTCGAGAGTTTCGGGACTAGCGGCTACGAGCAGTACTTC. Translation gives CASSLGFESFGTSGYEQYF.

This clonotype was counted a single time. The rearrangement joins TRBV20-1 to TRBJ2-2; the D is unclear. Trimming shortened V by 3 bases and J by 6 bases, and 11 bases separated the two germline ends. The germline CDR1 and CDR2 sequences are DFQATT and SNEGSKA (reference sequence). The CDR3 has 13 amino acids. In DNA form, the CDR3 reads TGCAGTGCTAGCAGTAAGGCGGCCGGGGAGCTGTTTTTT. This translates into CSASSKAAGELFF.

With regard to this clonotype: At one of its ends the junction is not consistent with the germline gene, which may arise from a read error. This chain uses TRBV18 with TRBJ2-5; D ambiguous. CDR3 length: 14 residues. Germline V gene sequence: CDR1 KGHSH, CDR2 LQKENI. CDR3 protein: CAGSPRVFQETQYF. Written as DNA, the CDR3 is TGTGCCGGCTCACCAAGGGTGTTCCAAGAGACCCAGTACTTC.

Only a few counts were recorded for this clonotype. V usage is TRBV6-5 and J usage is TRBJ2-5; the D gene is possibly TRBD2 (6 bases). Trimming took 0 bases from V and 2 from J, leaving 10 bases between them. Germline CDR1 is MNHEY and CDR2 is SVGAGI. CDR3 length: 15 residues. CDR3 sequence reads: CASSYSTGVQETQYF. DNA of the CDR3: TGTGCCAGCAGTTACTCAACGGGAGTTCAAGAGACCCAGTACTTC.

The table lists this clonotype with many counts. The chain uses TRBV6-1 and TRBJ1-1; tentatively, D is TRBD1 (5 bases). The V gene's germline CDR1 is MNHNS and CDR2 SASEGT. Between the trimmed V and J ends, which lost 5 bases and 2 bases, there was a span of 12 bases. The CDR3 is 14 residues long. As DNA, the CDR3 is TGTGCCAGCAGTCTGCGACAGATAAACACTGAAGCTTTCTTT. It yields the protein CASSLRQINTEAFF.

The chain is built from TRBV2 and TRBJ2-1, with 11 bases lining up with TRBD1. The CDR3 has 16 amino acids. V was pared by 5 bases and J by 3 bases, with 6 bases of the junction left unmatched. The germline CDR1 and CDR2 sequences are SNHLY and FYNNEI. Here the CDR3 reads CASSTSGTGGYNEQFF. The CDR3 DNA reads TGTGCCAGCAGTACTTCCGGGACAGGGGGCTACAATGAGCAGTTCTTC. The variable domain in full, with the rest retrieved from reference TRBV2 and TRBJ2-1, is EPEVTQTPSHQVTQMGQEVILRCVPISNHLYFYWYRQILGQKVEFLVSFYNNEISEKSEIFDDQFSVERPDGSNFTLKIRSTKLEDSAMYFCASSTSGTGGYNEQFFGPGTRLTVL.

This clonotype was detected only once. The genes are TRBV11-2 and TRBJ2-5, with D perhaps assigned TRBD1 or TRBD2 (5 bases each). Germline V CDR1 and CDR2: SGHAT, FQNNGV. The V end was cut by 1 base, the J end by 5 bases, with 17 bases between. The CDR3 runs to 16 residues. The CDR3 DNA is TGTGCCAGCAGCTTAGGCCCCTTCCCGAGGGGTGAGACCCAGTACTTC. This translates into CASSLGPFPRGETQYF.